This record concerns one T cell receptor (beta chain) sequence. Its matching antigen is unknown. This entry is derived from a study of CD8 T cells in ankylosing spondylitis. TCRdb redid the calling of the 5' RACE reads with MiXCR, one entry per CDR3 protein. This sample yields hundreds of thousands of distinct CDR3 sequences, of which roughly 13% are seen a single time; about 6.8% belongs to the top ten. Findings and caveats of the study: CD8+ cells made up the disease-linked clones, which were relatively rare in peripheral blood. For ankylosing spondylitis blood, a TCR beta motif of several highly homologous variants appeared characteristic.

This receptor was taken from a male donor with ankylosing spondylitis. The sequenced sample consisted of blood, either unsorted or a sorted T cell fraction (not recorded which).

The CDR3 DNA reads TGTGCCACCAGCGTCGGCCTTTCGGTCACAGATACGCAGTATTTT. This gives the protein CATSVGLSVTDTQYF. The chain joins TRBV24-1 to TRBJ2-3, with D unclear. From germline, CDR1 is KGHDR and CDR2 SFDVKD. Trimming took off 7 bases at V and 2 bases at J, with 15 bases between the two ends. This CDR3 contains 15 residues.